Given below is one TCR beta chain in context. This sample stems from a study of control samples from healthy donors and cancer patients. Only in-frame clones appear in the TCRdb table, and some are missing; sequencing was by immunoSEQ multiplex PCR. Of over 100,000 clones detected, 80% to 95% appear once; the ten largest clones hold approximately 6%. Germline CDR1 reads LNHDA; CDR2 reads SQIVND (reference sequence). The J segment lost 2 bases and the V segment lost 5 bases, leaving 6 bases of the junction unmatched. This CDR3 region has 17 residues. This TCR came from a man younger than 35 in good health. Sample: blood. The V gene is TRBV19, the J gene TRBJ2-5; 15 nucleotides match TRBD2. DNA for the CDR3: TGTGCCAGTAGTCCTGGACTAGCGGGGGGGCGACAAGAGACCCAGTACTTC. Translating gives CASSPGLAGGRQETQYF.